The text below deals with one T cell receptor beta chain. What this receptor recognizes is not known. No base quality information exists; no much larger clone differs at one position. The sample originates from a study of blood T cell repertoires in COVID-19 (TCRdb year 2020). As for the study more broadly: Samples covering the acute and convalescent phases of COVID-19 were provided by collaborators in the United States, Italy and Spain. The material from the prospective study consisted of cDNA or gDNA derived from T cells, B-cell-depleted T cells, or PBMCs. Subjects who had been exposed to COVID-19, were actively infected with it, or had recovered from it provided the deeply sampled blood TCRbeta repertoires that made up the dataset. A freely available public database, intended as a resource for researchers studying the immune response to SARS-CoV-2, is where the repertoires were released. Samples were obtained from the ongoing ImmuneRACE study (first 160 participants) and from 1,200 or so subjects provided by 6 global collaborators. A de-identified subject ID, COVID-19 status, age in years and sex were almost always included in the sample metadata. Where available, HLA class I and class II types were taken from metadata supplied by the sample provider and were not determined by assay-based typing.

Measured from the cysteine to the phenylalanine, the CDR3 is 13 residues long. This entry keeps only the CDR3 DNA: 39 bases, framed from base 1. Trimming takes 5 bases off V and 15 bases off J; junction bases not matched to a gene: 9. CDR1 and CDR2, looked up from the germline V gene (reference sequence), are LNHDA and SQIVND. Results the study describes overall, beyond this receptor: Clinical and demographic metadata were provided uncurated, with the amount varying by source and participant.

Enrolling through a virtual design, the prospective study's participants ranged in age from about 18 to 100 years and lived across approximately 25 United States geographic areas. In the prospective study, participants were assigned to cohorts based on the clinical history participants reported in a screening survey and a study questionnaire. Each participant in the prospective study had whole blood, serum and a nasopharyngeal or oropharyngeal swab collected by mobile phlebotomists. Over an approximately 2-month period, participants in the prospective study had the option of providing additional blood draws and questionnaires. Prospective study blood samples were shipped either frozen or at room temperature before DNA extraction. TCRbeta CDR3 regions were amplified from genomic DNA using the immunoSEQ Assay, a bias-controlled multiplex PCR. Regarding the original processing steps: The number of nucleated cells in each sample was estimated by amplification of reference gene primers within the assay. To quantify the absolute abundance of each unique TCRbeta CDR3 rearrangement, sequence reads were collapsed and filtered. For each sample, productive Simpson clonality was calculated by taking the square root of Simpson's diversity index across productive rearrangements. The table was pulled from immuneACCESS by TCRdb, which kept in-frame rearrangements only. Such tables lose some clones; where checked, under half of the loss comes from unresolved V genes, and the rest has no known cause. V and J calls and clone size are as listed in that table; D and trimming were resolved from the DNA. The sample contains 130,000 or so clones, approximately 85% of them found a single time. Roughly 3.4% of the sample is in the top ten clones.

This sequence originates from a woman in her fifties or sixties with acute COVID-19. Sequenced input: PBMCs or T cells enriched from blood (not recorded which). The chain is encoded by TRBV19 joined to TRBJ2-1; 11 bases in the junction line up with TRBD2. This receptor has the CDR3 CASSSQLAGVTFF. The nucleotides read TGTGCCAGTAGTTCTCAACTAGCGGGAGTTACGTTCTTC.